The next 20 T cell receptor beta chains were all read from a single sample in a study of blood T cell repertoires in COVID-19. Assay: immunoSEQ multiplex PCR; the TCRdb copy retains only in-frame clones and omits some. The sample includes fewer than 150,000 clones, approximately 84% of them seen just once. The sequenced sample consisted of peripheral blood. The receptors derive from a human donor in a cohort sampled during active COVID-19.

The chain is built from TRBV6-1 and TRBJ1-2; 9 positions agree with TRBD1. The CDR3 is 15 residues long. With 3 bases clipped from V and 4 bases from J, the junction kept 6 bases outside the gene matches. Looked up from germline, CDR1 is MNHNS and CDR2 is SASEGT. CDR3 sequence reads: CASSDGQGIGYGYTF. CDR3 in DNA: TGTGCCAGCAGTGACGGACAGGGGATCGGCTATGGCTACACCTTC.

The V call is TRBV7-8, the J call TRBJ2-3; 7 nucleotides line up with TRBD1. There are 16 residues in the CDR3. The ends lost 0 bases at V and 2 bases at J; junction bases unmatched: 5. Germline V gene lookup returns CDR1 SGHVS and CDR2 FQNEAQ. CDR3 DNA sequence: TGTGCCAGCAGCTTAGCGTCACAGGGGCCCACAGATACGCAGTATTTT. Its translation is CASSLASQGPTDTQYF.

V gene TRBV29-1 combines with J gene TRBJ2-3, with a possible D match to TRBD2 (6 bases). Germline V gene lookup returns CDR1 SQVTM and CDR2 ANQGSEA. The germline V and J ends were trimmed by 3 bases and 2 bases, with 12 bases remaining between them. This CDR3 region has 14 residues. This CDR3 is CSVETGTSTDTQYF. The CDR3 nucleotides read TGCAGCGTTGAGACCGGGACTTCCACAGATACGCAGTATTTT.

The rearrangement joins TRBV20-1 to TRBJ2-3, with D possibly being TRBD1 (6 bases). The CDR3 is made up of 11 amino acids. The germline CDR1 and CDR2 sequences are DFQATT and SNEGSKA (reference sequence). V was shortened by 5 bases and J by 6 bases, with 9 bases between the two germline ends. The CDR3 protein is CSALRGDTQYF. The CDR3 bases are TGCAGTGCTCTGAGGGGGGATACGCAGTATTTT.

The chain is built from TRBV28 and TRBJ1-5; D gene uncertain. This CDR3 has 14 residues. Germline V gives CDR1 MDHEN, CDR2 SYDVKM. V was shortened by 2 bases and J by 3 bases, with 8 bases between the two germline ends. CDR3 nucleotide sequence: TGTGCCAGCAGTTTAATTGGACTCAATCAGCCCCAGCATTTT. It encodes CASSLIGLNQPQHF.

The chain has TRBV6-5 and TRBJ1-2; D is unresolved. The V end was cut by 7 bases, the J end by 6 bases, with 21 bases between. CDR1 and CDR2 from the germline V gene are MNHEY and SVGAGI. The CDR3 totals 15 residues. The CDR3 region is CASMQSAGQYNGYTF. CDR3 DNA sequence: TGTGCCAGCATGCAGTCGGCAGGTCAATATAATGGCTACACCTTC.

This rearrangement joins TRBV19 to TRBJ1-1; 7 bases line up with TRBD1. CDR1 and CDR2 (germline): LNHDA, SQIVND (reference sequence). Trimming removed 7 bases from V and 2 bases from J; junction bases left unmatched: 7. The CDR3 runs 14 residues. The CDR3 nucleotides are TGTGCCAGTACCCCGGGACAGACAAACACTGAAGCTTTCTTT. Its protein is CASTPGQTNTEAFF.

The rearrangement joins TRBV5-6 to TRBJ1-6; a weak D match, TRBD1 (6 bases). Germline assignment: CDR1 SGHDT and CDR2 YYEEEE. V dropped 0 bases and J dropped 7 bases, with 11 bases sitting between them. This CDR3 comprises 15 residues. The CDR3 loop is CASSLAGALNSPLHF. For the CDR3, the DNA is TGTGCCAGCAGCTTGGCAGGGGCGTTAAATTCACCCCTCCACTTT.

The chain joins TRBV30 to TRBJ1-2, with D perhaps matching TRBD1 (6 bases). Germline V gives CDR1 GTSNPN, CDR2 SVGIG (reference sequence). V was pared by 5 bases and J by 2 bases, with 15 bases between. This CDR3 region has 14 residues. The CDR3 region has the DNA TGTGCCTGGCTCCTGGACAGAATAAACTATGGCTACACCTTC. Protein product: CAWLLDRINYGYTF.

The gene calls are TRBV7-9 and TRBJ2-2; TRBD2 aligns across 8 bases. The V and J ends lost 2 bases and 5 bases, in that order; junction bases with no gene match: 4. The CDR3 has 15 residues. Germline loops: CDR1 SEHNR, CDR2 FQNEAQ (reference sequence). The DNA of the CDR3 is TGTGCCAGCAGCTTAATCGTAGCGGGGACCGGGGAGCTGTTTTTT. As protein: CASSLIVAGTGELFF.

The chain couples TRBV15 to TRBJ1-5; D possibly corresponds to TRBD1 (5 bases). CDR1 and CDR2 (germline): LNHNV, YYDKDF (reference sequence). This CDR3 is built from 13 residues. Trimming shortened V by 5 bases and J by 4 bases, and 9 bases separated the two germline ends. The CDR3 DNA sequence: TGTGCCACCAGCCCGTCAGGGAATCAGCCCCAGCATTTT. Its protein product is CATSPSGNQPQHF.

The V gene is TRBV5-1, the J gene TRBJ2-3; 9 nucleotides agree with TRBD2. The CDR3 extends over 16 amino acids. V gave up 3 bases and J gave up 2 bases; unmatched junction bases: 7. From germline, CDR1 is SGHRS and CDR2 YFSETQ. The CDR3 protein is CASSSGLATYTDTQYF. In DNA, the CDR3 is TGCGCCAGCAGCTCGGGACTAGCTACCTACACAGATACGCAGTATTTT.

The V call is TRBV5-6, the J call TRBJ2-1; D perhaps matches TRBD2 (7 bases). CDR3 size: 12 residues. CDR1 and CDR2 (germline): SGHDT, YYEEEE. V was cut by 3 bases and J by 15 bases, with 16 bases left in between. The CDR3 bases are TGTGCCAGCAGCTGGGAGGGGGGCGCCTGGTTCTTC. Encoded protein: CASSWEGGAWFF.

The CDR3 DNA follows: TGCGCCAGCAGCCGAGCTAGCGGGGGGCCCTACGAGCAGTACTTC. Translating it yields CASSRASGGPYEQYF. The gene calls are TRBV4-3 and TRBJ2-7, with 11 positions matching TRBD2. The CDR3 contains 15 residues. Per the germline V gene, CDR1 is LGHNA and CDR2 is YSLEER. V dropped 4 bases and J dropped 2; count of bases not matched to a gene: 4.

The CDR3 here is CASSLSSYREADQPQHF. The CDR3 DNA is TGTGCCAGTAGCCTTTCCTCTTACAGGGAAGCGGATCAGCCCCAGCATTTT. The rearrangement links TRBV19 to TRBJ1-5, with D possibly being TRBD1 (6 bases). The length of the CDR3 is 17 residues. V was trimmed by 6 bases and J by 5 bases, leaving 23 bases between them. Germline V lookup: CDR1 LNHDA, CDR2 SQIVND (reference sequence).

The genes are TRBV18 and TRBJ2-7, with D possibly matching TRBD2 (6 bases). Germline lookup yields CDR1 KGHSH and CDR2 LQKENI. Trimming stripped 0 bases from V and 0 bases from J, with 15 bases between. CDR3 length equals 17 residues. In nucleotides, the CDR3 is TGTGCCAGCTCACCACCGGTCCGCGGGGCTTACTCCTACGAGCAGTACTTC. Translation: CASSPPVRGAYSYEQYF.

V gene TRBV18 combines with J gene TRBJ2-1, with D maybe TRBD2 (5 bases). Looked up from germline, CDR1 is KGHSH and CDR2 is LQKENI. V lost 3 bases, J lost 0 bases, and 12 bases lay in between. This CDR3 comprises 16 residues. The DNA for the CDR3 is TGTGCCAGCTCACCTCGGCTAGCAGGCTCCTACAATGAGCAGTTCTTC. Protein product: CASSPRLAGSYNEQFF.

The V and J genes are TRBV19 and TRBJ2-2, with D perhaps matching TRBD1 (6 bases). V lost 5 bases and J 3 bases, leaving 16 bases between the germline ends. This CDR3 is built from 16 residues. Germline assignment: CDR1 LNHDA and CDR2 SQIVND (reference sequence). The CDR3 protein is CASSVGTPRDTGELFF. CDR3 nucleotide sequence: TGTGCCAGTAGTGTCGGGACACCGAGGGACACCGGGGAGCTGTTTTTT.

This clone has only a few counts. The chain uses TRBV5-4 and TRBJ2-3, with TRBD2 as a possible D gene (6 bases). The ends were cut back, 0 bases at V and 2 bases at J, with 10 bases in the middle. CDR3 length: 15 amino acids. In germline, CDR1 is SGHNT, CDR2 YYREEE (reference sequence). CDR3 sequence reads: CASSLDSGFTDTQYF. CDR3 nucleotides: TGTGCCAGCAGCTTGGATAGCGGATTCACAGATACGCAGTATTTT.

The chain joins TRBV7-2 to TRBJ1-2; 7 bases match TRBD1. CDR1 and CDR2 from the germline V gene are SGHTA and FQGNSA. The CDR3 covers 15 residues. J gave up 8 bases and V 1 base, and 10 bases lay outside the gene matches. The CDR3 DNA is TGTGCCAGCAGCTTAGTCCCCGAACCAGGGGGAGGCTACACCTTC. It codes for CASSLVPEPGGGYTF.